Below, 26 T cell receptor beta chains from the same sample are listed, as sequenced in a study of blood T cell repertoires in COVID-19. Measured with immunoSEQ multiplex PCR; TCRdb has only the in-frame clones, and not every one. The sample holds 110,000 to 150,000 clones, 60% to 80% seen once. Input material: peripheral blood. The receptor set was obtained from a man aged 50 to 60 with active or convalescent COVID-19.

This chain joins TRBV28 and TRBJ1-3; tentatively, D is TRBD1 (5 bases). Germline V gene sequence: CDR1 MDHEN, CDR2 SYDVKM. The CDR3 runs 15 residues. The ends were cut back, 5 bases at V and 3 bases at J, with 14 bases in the middle. The CDR3 coding sequence is TGTGCCAGCAGTCCCCAGGGACTGGGTGGAAACACCATATATTTT. It translates to CASSPQGLGGNTIYF.

The chain couples TRBV19 to TRBJ2-1, with D possibly matching TRBD2 (6 bases). The CDR3 covers 17 residues. The V end was cut by 3 bases, the J end by 4 bases, with 19 bases between. Germline V gene sequence: CDR1 LNHDA, CDR2 SQIVND (reference sequence). CDR3 nucleotides: TGTGCCAGTAGTATCTGGTCTCTAAGCGGGCCATACAATGAGCAGTTCTTC. Residues: CASSIWSLSGPYNEQFF.

This chain joins TRBV5-8 and TRBJ1-1, with 8 bases lining up with TRBD1. Germline assignment: CDR1 SGHTS and CDR2 YDEGEE. The CDR3 is made up of 14 amino acids. The trim removed 3 bases at V and 5 bases at J, leaving 6 bases unmatched. CDR3 DNA sequence: TGTGCCAGCAGCTGGGGGCAGGGGGCAACTGAAGCTTTCTTT. This sequence encodes CASSWGQGATEAFF.

Only one count was recorded for this clone. The V gene is TRBV7-8, the J gene TRBJ2-2; D may be TRBD2 (5 bases). The V gene's germline CDR1 is SGHVS and CDR2 FQNEAQ. The CDR3 is made up of 16 amino acids. V lost 1 base and J lost 5, with 14 bases in between. The CDR3 spells CASSLDSRGRTGELFF. The CDR3 coding sequence is TGTGCCAGCAGCTTAGACTCCCGGGGAAGAACCGGGGAGCTGTTTTTT.

This chain links TRBV20-1 with TRBJ2-7, with 8 bases fitting TRBD2. Germline V lookup: CDR1 DFQATT, CDR2 SNEGSKA (reference sequence). V lost 3 bases and J lost 3; bases outside the gene matches: 13. The CDR3 runs 16 residues. The CDR3 DNA reads TGCAGTGCTAGTTCCGCTACTAGCGGTAAGAACTACGAGCAGTACTTC. Its protein is CSASSATSGKNYEQYF.

The genes are TRBV6-2 or TRBV6-3 and TRBJ2-7; tentative D call: TRBD2 (6 bases). CDR1 is MNHEY, CDR2 SVGEGT, per germline. The CDR3 extends over 17 amino acids. Trimming removed 0 bases from V and 4 bases from J, with 19 bases in between. CDR3 sequence (DNA): TGTGCCAGCAGTTACTCTCCCCTACGGGAGTTGTCTTACGAGCAGTACTTC. This encodes CASSYSPLRELSYEQYF.

The chain recombines TRBV4-1 with TRBJ1-5; unclear D gene. The CDR3 sequence is 15 residues long. The germline V gene has CDR1 MGHRA and CDR2 YSYEKL. The V end lost 0 bases, the J end lost 3 bases, and 9 bases lay between the germline ends. The CDR3 sequence is CASSQEERYNQPQHF. CDR3 coding DNA: TGCGCCAGCAGCCAAGAAGAACGGTACAATCAGCCCCAGCATTTT.

The rearrangement joins TRBV3-1 (or the pseudogene TRBV3-2) to TRBJ2-7, with a tentative D call TRBD1 (6 bases). V was pared by 0 bases and J by 3 bases, with 15 bases between. This CDR3 is built from 16 residues. The V gene's germline CDR1 is LGHDT and CDR2 YNNKEL (reference sequence). The CDR3 is CASSQDLARGSYEQYF. The CDR3 DNA sequence: TGTGCCAGCAGCCAAGATCTTGCCAGGGGTAGCTACGAGCAGTACTTC.

This clone was recorded once. This rearrangement joins TRBV7-3 to TRBJ2-1; 8 bases agree with TRBD2. Trimming took 2 bases from V and 4 from J; bases not matched to a gene: 4. The CDR3 consists of 15 residues. The germline V gene encodes CDR1 SGHTA and CDR2 FQGTGA. The CDR3 region has the DNA TGTGCCAGCAGCTTAGGACTAGCAGGATACAATGAGCAGTTCTTC. It encodes CASSLGLAGYNEQFF.

This rearrangement joins TRBV28 to TRBJ1-5, with unresolved D. Germline V gene data show CDR1 as MDHEN and CDR2 as SYDVKM. The CDR3 spans 13 residues. Trimming shortened V by 2 bases and J by 6 bases, and 8 bases separated the two germline ends. CDR3 loop: CASSLMRAQPQHF. The CDR3 DNA reads as TGTGCCAGCAGTTTAATGCGGGCTCAGCCCCAGCATTTT.

This rearrangement joins TRBV27 to TRBJ2-5; TRBD2 matches at 13 bases. Germline CDR1 and CDR2: MNHEY and SMNVEV (reference sequence). With 4 bases clipped from V and 4 bases from J, the junction kept 3 bases outside the gene matches. The CDR3 is made up of 15 amino acids. CDR3 protein: CASSWRLAGGETQYF. The CDR3 coding sequence is TGTGCCAGCAGTTGGCGACTAGCGGGAGGAGAGACCCAGTACTTC.

This clone was counted only a few times. The rearrangement joins TRBV2 to TRBJ1-1, with D possibly matching TRBD1 (5 bases). The germline V gene encodes CDR1 SNHLY and CDR2 FYNNEI. This CDR3 comprises 13 residues. Trimming removed 6 bases at V and 0 bases at J, with 8 bases between. CDR3 region: CASRDTLNTEAFF. CDR3 nucleotides: TGTGCCAGCAGGGACACTTTGAACACTGAAGCTTTCTTT.

The V and J genes are TRBV5-1 and TRBJ2-2; maybe TRBD1 (6 bases). V was clipped by 4 bases and J by 3 bases, with 13 bases between them. CDR1 is SGHRS, CDR2 YFSETQ, per germline. The length of the CDR3 is 15 residues. The CDR3 is CASSPTTGDTGELFF. CDR3 in DNA: TGCGCCAGCAGCCCGACGACAGGAGACACCGGGGAGCTGTTTTTT.

The CDR3: CASSLIGGQGETQYF. Written as DNA, the CDR3 is TGTGCCAGCAGCTTAATAGGGGGCCAGGGGGAGACCCAGTACTTC. V gene TRBV7-3 combines with J gene TRBJ2-5; TRBD1 aligns across 7 bases. Germline V gene data show CDR1 as SGHTA and CDR2 as FQGTGA. Unmatched junction bases numbered 7, after V lost 1 base and J lost 5 bases. The CDR3 has 15 amino acids.

V usage is TRBV9 and J usage is TRBJ2-3; TRBD1 aligns across 8 bases. This CDR3 has 14 residues. Germline values: CDR1 SGDLS, CDR2 YYNGEE. J lost 4 bases, V lost 4 bases, and 5 bases had no gene match. CDR3 loop: CASSWGTGADTQYF. The CDR3 region has the DNA TGTGCCAGCAGCTGGGGGACAGGCGCAGATACGCAGTATTTT.

The chain joins TRBV28 to TRBJ2-6; TRBD1 aligns across 8 bases. V lost 6 bases to trimming and J lost 0 bases; unmatched junction nucleotides: 4. Germline V gene lookup returns CDR1 MDHEN and CDR2 SYDVKM. This CDR3 has 16 residues. The CDR3 DNA follows: TGTGCCAGCAGGACAGGGGAAGTCTCTGGGGCCAACGTCCTGACTTTC. Its protein product is CASRTGEVSGANVLTF.

The table lists this clone with many counts. The chain links TRBV5-6 to TRBJ1-2; 7 positions match TRBD1. This CDR3 is 14 amino acids long. Trimming took 5 bases from V and 2 from J; bases not matched to a gene: 6. CDR1 and CDR2 (germline): SGHDT, YYEEEE. The CDR3: CASRSGQLNYGYTF. CDR3 nucleotide sequence: TGTGCCAGCAGGTCGGGACAGCTGAACTATGGCTACACCTTC.

The chain uses TRBV2 and TRBJ2-2; TRBD2 matches 12 bases. J lost 1 base, V lost 10 bases, and 7 bases had no gene match. The CDR3 covers 16 residues. CDR1 and CDR2 (germline): SNHLY, FYNNEI. DNA for the CDR3: TGTGCCATTCAGACTAGCGGGAGAGTGAACACCGGGGAGCTGTTTTTT. Its translation: CAIQTSGRVNTGELFF.

The V and J genes are TRBV27 and TRBJ1-5; 9 bases fit TRBD1. Per germline, CDR1 MNHEY and CDR2 SMNVEV (reference sequence). CDR3 length: 15 residues. V lost 4 bases, J lost 5 bases, and 6 bases stayed unmatched. CDR3 protein: CASSSGQGWDQPQHF. The DNA of the CDR3 is TGTGCCAGCAGTTCGGGACAGGGATGGGATCAGCCCCAGCATTTT.

The CDR3 DNA reads TGTGCCAGCAGCCGAGAGGGGGGCAATCAGCCCCAGCATTTT. Protein product: CASSREGGNQPQHF. This chain uses TRBV7-8 with TRBJ1-5; D possibly corresponds to TRBD1 (6 bases). The germline CDR1 and CDR2 sequences are SGHVS and FQNEAQ. The V gene lost 5 bases and the J gene lost 2 bases, with 10 bases spanning the gap. The CDR3 has 14 residues.

V and J are TRBV30 and TRBJ1-6; tentative D call: TRBD1 (5 bases). Trimming cost V 5 bases and J 7 bases, with 15 bases left between them. Germline V lookup: CDR1 GTSNPN, CDR2 SVGIG (reference sequence). This CDR3 contains 14 residues. The CDR3 region has the DNA TGTGCCTGGTGCCCCTCGGGGGGGAATTCACCCCTCCACTTT. It yields the protein CAWCPSGGNSPLHF.

The chain is built from TRBV5-1 and TRBJ1-1, with D unclear. The CDR3 totals 14 residues. Germline values: CDR1 SGHRS, CDR2 YFSETQ. Trimming cost V 0 bases and J 5 bases, with 11 bases left between them. The CDR3 DNA sequence: TGCGCCAGCAGCTTGGCCCCAGGCGGGACTGAAGCTTTCTTT. Translating it yields CASSLAPGGTEAFF.

This chain connects TRBV21-1 to TRBJ2-3; the table calls TRBD1, which could not be checked here. TRBV21-1 is flagged as a pseudogene. The CDR3 totals 12 residues. The CDR3 coding sequence is TGTGCCAGCAGGCAGAGCACAGATACGCAGTATTTT. Translating gives CASRQSTDTQYF.

This clone was counted only a few times. The chain uses TRBV11-2 and TRBJ2-7, with D possibly being TRBD1 (6 bases). Germline CDR1 reads SGHAT; CDR2 reads FQNNGV. Trimming cost V 5 bases and J 2 bases, with 10 bases left between them. CDR3 length equals 13 residues. This chain's CDR3 is CASSPNRAYEQYF. CDR3 bases: TGTGCCAGCAGCCCGAACAGGGCCTACGAGCAGTACTTC.

V and J are TRBV10-1 and TRBJ2-7; 8 positions agree with TRBD2. Per germline, CDR1 WNHNN and CDR2 SYGVQD (reference sequence). This CDR3 region has 14 residues. J gave up 5 bases and V 2 bases, and 5 bases lay outside the gene matches. As DNA, the CDR3 is TGCGCCAGCAGTGAGAGCGGGAGAAGGAACGAGCAGTACTTC. Its translation: CASSESGRRNEQYF.

The chain joins TRBV3-1 (or the pseudogene TRBV3-2) to TRBJ1-6; D is unclear. V dropped 7 bases and J dropped 8 bases, with 12 bases sitting between them. Germline V gene sequence: CDR1 LGHDT, CDR2 YNNKEL (reference sequence). The CDR3 extends over 13 amino acids. The CDR3 nucleotides read TGTGCCAGCAAGGCGCGGTGGGATTCACCCCTCCACTTT. This translates into CASKARWDSPLHF.